This TCR beta chain stems from a study of cytomegalovirus exposure and HLA in healthy donors. It was with 60 Vbeta and 13 Jbeta primers that the PCR ran. Data came from immunoSEQ multiplex PCR; TCRdb stores just in-frame clones and leaves some out. The sample gives approximately 210,000 clones, about 85% of which show up once; 0.39% is in the top ten. Germline CDR1 reads SGHRS; CDR2 reads YFSETQ. V dropped 0 bases and J dropped 5; count of bases not matched to a gene: 6. There are 15 residues in the CDR3. The origin of this receptor is a male donor in good health and CMV-seropositive. Sequenced input: PBMCs. The chain joins TRBV5-1 to TRBJ2-7; TRBD1 matches 9 bases. CDR3 region: CASSLDVGTGNEQYF. The CDR3 DNA follows: TGCGCCAGCAGCTTGGATGTCGGGACAGGGAACGAGCAGTACTTC. The whole variable domain, filled in from reference TRBV5-1 and TRBJ2-7, reads KAGVTQTPRYLIKTRGQQVTLSCSPISGHRSVSWYQQTPGQGLQFLFEYFSETQRNKGNFPGRFSGRQFSNSRSEMNVSTLELGDSALYLCASSLDVGTGNEQYFGPGTRLTVT.